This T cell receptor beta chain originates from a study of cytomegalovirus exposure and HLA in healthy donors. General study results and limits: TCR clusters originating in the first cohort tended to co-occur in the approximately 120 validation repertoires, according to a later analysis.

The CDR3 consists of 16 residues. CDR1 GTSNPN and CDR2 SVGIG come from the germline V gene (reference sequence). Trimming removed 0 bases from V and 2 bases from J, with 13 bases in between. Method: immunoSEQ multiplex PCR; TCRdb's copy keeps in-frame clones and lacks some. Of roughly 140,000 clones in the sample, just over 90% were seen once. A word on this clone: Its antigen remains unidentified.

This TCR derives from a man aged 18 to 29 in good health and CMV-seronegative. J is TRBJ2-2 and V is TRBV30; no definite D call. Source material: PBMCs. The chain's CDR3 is CAWSVAESHNTGELFF. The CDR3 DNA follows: TGTGCCTGGAGTGTTGCGGAATCACACAACACCGGGGAGCTGTTTTTT.